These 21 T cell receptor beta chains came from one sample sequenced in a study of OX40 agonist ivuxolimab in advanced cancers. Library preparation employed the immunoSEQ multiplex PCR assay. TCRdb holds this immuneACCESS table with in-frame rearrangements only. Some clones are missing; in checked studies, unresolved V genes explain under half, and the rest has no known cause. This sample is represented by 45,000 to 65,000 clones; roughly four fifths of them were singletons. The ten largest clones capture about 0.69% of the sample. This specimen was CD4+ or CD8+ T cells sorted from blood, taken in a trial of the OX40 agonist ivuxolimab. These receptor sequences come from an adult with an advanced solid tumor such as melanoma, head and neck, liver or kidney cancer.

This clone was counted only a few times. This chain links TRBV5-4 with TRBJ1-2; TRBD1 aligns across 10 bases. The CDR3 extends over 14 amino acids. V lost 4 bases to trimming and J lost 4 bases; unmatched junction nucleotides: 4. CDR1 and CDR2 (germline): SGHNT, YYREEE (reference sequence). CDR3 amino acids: CASSRTGGGYGYTF. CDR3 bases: TGTGCCAGCAGCAGGACAGGGGGAGGCTATGGCTACACCTTC.

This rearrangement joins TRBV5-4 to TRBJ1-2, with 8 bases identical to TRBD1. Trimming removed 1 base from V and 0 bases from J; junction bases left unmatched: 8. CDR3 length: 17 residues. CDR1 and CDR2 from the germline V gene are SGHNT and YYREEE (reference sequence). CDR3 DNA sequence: TGTGCCAGCAGCTTGTTTCAGGGGGCCGGACCTAACTATGGCTACACCTTC. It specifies CASSLFQGAGPNYGYTF.

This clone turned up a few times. The CDR3 sequence: CASSLGTGGSYGYTF. DNA for the CDR3: TGTGCCAGCAGCCTAGGGACAGGGGGCTCCTATGGCTACACCTTC. The V and J genes are TRBV6-1 and TRBJ1-2; 12 bases match TRBD1. This CDR3 is 15 amino acids long. In germline, CDR1 is MNHNS, CDR2 SASEGT. J gave up 4 bases and V 6 bases, and 6 bases lay outside the gene matches.

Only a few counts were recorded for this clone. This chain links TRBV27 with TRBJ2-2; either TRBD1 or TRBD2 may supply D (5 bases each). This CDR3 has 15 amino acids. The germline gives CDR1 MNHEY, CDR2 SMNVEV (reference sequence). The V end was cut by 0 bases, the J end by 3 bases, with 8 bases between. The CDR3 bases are TGTGCCAGCAGTTTATCGGGGGAGTACACCGGGGAGCTGTTTTTT. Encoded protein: CASSLSGEYTGELFF.

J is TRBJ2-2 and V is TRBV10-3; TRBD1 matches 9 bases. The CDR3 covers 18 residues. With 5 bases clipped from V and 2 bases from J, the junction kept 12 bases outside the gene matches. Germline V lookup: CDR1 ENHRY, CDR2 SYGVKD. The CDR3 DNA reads TGTGCCATCAGTACAGGATGGGGACAGGGAGGTAACACCGGGGAGCTGTTTTTT. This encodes CAISTGWGQGGNTGELFF.

The CDR3 loop reads CASSEYSWGGSSGNTIYF. The CDR3 DNA is TGTGCCAGCAGTGAATATAGTTGGGGAGGAAGCTCTGGAAACACCATATATTTT. This chain joins TRBV6-1 and TRBJ1-3, with D unclear. The CDR3 has 18 residues. Looked up from germline, CDR1 is MNHNS and CDR2 is SASEGT. V was clipped by 2 bases and J by 0 bases, with 17 bases between them.

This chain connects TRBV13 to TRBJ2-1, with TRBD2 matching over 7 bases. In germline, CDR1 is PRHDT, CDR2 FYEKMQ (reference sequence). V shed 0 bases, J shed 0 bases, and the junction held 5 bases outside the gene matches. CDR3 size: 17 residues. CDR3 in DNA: TGTGCCAGCAGCTTAGGAAGCGGGGCGAGCTCCTACAATGAGCAGTTCTTC. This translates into CASSLGSGASSYNEQFF.

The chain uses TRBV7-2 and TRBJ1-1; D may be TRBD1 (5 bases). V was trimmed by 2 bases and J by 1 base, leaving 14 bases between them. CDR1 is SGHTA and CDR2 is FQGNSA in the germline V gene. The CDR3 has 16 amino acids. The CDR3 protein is CASSLTPEDTNTEAFF. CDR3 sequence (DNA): TGTGCCAGCAGCTTAACACCGGAGGACACGAACACTGAAGCTTTCTTT.

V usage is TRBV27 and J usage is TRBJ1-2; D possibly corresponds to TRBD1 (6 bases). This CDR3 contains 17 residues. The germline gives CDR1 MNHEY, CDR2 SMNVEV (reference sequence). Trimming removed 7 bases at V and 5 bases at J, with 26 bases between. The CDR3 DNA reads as TGTGCCAGCACCCTCCGGGCAGGGGATATTGTGGATTATGGCTACACCTTC. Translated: CASTLRAGDIVDYGYTF.

The CDR3 protein is CASSPAGLAKNIQYF. For the CDR3, the DNA is TGTGCCAGCAGTCCAGCGGGACTAGCCAAAAACATTCAGTACTTC. The rearrangement uses TRBV6-6 and TRBJ2-4, with 7 bases matching TRBD2. This CDR3 contains 15 residues. The germline V gene encodes CDR1 MNHNY and CDR2 SVGAGI (reference sequence). The V and J ends lost 5 bases and 0 bases, in that order; junction bases with no gene match: 4.

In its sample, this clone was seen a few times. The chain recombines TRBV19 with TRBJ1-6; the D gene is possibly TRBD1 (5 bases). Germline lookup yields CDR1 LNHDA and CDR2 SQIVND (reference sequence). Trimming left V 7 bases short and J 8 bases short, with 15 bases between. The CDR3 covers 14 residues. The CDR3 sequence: CASNRDVSYSPLHF. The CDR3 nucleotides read TGTGCCAGTAATCGGGACGTTTCGTATTCACCCCTCCACTTT.

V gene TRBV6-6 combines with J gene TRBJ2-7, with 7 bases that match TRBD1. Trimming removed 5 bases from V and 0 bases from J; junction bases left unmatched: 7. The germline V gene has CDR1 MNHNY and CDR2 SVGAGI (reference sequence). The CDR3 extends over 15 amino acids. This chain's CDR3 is CASSLSQGSSYEQYF. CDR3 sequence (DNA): TGTGCCAGCAGTCTTTCACAGGGGAGCTCCTACGAGCAGTACTTC.

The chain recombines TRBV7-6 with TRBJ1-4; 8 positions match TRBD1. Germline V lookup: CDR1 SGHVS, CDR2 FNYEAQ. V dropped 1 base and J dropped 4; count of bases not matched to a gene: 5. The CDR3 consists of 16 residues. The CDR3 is CASSLGQGFVNEKLFF. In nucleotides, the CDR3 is TGTGCCAGCAGCTTAGGACAGGGGTTCGTTAATGAAAAACTGTTTTTT.

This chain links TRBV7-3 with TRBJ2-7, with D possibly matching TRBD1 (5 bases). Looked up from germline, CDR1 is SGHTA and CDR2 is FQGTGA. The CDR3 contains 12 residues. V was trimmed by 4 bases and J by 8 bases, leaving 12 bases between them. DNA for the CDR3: TGTGCCAGCAGCTATGGTGGACAAAAGCAGTACTTC. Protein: CASSYGGQKQYF.

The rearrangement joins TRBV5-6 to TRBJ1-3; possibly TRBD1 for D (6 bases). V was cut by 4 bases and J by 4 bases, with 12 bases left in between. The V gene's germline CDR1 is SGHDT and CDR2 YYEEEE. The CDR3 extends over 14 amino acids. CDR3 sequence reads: CASSRRGLGNTIYF. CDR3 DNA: TGTGCCAGCAGCCGCAGGGGATTGGGAAACACCATATATTTT. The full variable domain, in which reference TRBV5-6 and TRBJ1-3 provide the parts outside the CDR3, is DAGVTQSPTHLIKTRGQQVTLRCSPKSGHDTVSWYQQALGQGPQFIFQYYEEEERQRGNFPDRFSGHQFPNYSSELNVNALLLGDSALYLCASSRRGLGNTIYFGEGSWLTVV.

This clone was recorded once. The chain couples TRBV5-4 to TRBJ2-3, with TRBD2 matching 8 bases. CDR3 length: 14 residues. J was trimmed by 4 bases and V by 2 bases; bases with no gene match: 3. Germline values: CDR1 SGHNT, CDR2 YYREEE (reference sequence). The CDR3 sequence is CASSFSGVPDTQYF. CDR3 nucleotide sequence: TGTGCCAGCAGCTTTAGCGGGGTCCCAGATACGCAGTATTTT.

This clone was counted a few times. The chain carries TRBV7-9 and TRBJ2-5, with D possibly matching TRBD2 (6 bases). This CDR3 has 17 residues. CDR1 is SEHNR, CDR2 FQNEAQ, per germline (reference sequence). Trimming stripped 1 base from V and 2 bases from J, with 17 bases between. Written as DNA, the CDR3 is TGTGCCAGCAGCTTAGAGGGTTCGGGACTCATGCAAGAGACCCAGTACTTC. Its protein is CASSLEGSGLMQETQYF.

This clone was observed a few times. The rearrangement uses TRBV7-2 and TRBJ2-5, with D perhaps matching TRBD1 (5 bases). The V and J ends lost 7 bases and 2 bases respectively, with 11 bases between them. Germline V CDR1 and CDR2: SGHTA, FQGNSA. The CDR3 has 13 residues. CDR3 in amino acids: CASNWGRQETQYF. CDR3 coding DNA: TGTGCCAGCAACTGGGGCAGACAAGAGACCCAGTACTTC.

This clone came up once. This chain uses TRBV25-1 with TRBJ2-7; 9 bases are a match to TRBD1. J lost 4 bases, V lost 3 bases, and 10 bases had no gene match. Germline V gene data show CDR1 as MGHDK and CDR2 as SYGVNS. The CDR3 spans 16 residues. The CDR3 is CASSDRTGGAKYEQYF. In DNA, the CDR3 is TGTGCCAGCAGTGATAGAACAGGGGGCGCGAAATACGAGCAGTACTTC.

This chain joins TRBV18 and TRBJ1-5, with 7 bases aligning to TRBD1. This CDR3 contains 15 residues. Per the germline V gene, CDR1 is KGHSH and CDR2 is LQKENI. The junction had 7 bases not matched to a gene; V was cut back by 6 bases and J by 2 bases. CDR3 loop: CASSSGGPGNQPQHF. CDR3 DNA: TGTGCCAGCTCTTCAGGGGGTCCGGGCAATCAGCCCCAGCATTTT.

The CDR3 nucleotides read TGTGCCAGCAGCTTCGGGCCTCTCGGAGGGGCCAACACTGAAGCTTTCTTT. It specifies CASSFGPLGGANTEAFF. This sequence joins TRBV5-4 and TRBJ1-1; D possibly corresponds to TRBD1 (5 bases). CDR1 SGHNT and CDR2 YYREEE come from the germline V gene (reference sequence). Trimming stripped 2 bases from V and 2 bases from J, with 19 bases between. This CDR3 region has 17 residues.